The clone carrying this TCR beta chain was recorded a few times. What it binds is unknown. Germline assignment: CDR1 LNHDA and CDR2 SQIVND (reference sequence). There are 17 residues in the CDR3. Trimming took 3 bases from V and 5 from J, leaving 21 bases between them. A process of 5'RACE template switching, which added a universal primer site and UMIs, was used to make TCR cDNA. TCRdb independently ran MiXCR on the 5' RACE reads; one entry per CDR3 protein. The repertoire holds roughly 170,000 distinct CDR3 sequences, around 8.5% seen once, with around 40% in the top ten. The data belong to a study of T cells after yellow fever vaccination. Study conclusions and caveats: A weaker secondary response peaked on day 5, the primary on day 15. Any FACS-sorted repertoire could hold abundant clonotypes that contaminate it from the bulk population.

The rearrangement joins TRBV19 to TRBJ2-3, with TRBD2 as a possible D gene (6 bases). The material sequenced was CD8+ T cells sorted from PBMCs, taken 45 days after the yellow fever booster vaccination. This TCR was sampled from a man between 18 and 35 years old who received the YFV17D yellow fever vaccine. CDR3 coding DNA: TGTGCCAGTAGTATGGGTGAACACCGACTAGGCGGAGATACGCAGTATTTT. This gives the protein CASSMGEHRLGGDTQYF.